Below, 14 T cell receptor beta chains from the same sample are listed, as sequenced in a study of T-cell reconstitution after alpha-beta-depleted transplantation in children. Molecular barcoding with unique molecular identifiers was used for the TCRbeta library. One entry per CDR3 protein results from TCRdb running MiXCR on the PCR reads. This sample has some 120,000 distinct CDR3 sequences, with 10% found just once. The sequencing used PBMCs, collected before TCRalphabeta/CD19-depleted stem cell transplant. The receptors originated from a boy aged 2-9 years with acute lymphoblastic leukemia, due to receive a stem cell transplant.

In this sample, this clonotype turned up a few times. The rearrangement links TRBV28 to TRBJ1-5; 7 bases are a match to TRBD1. Trimming at V came to 3 bases and at J to 6 bases, leaving 14 bases not matched to a gene. Germline V lookup: CDR1 MDHEN, CDR2 SYDVKM. The CDR3 covers 17 residues. The CDR3 sequence is CASSFGSNRGIGQPQHF. The CDR3 DNA follows: TGTGCCAGCAGTTTCGGAAGTAACAGGGGCATAGGTCAGCCCCAGCATTTT.

This clonotype has just a few counts. This chain links TRBV20-1 with TRBJ2-3; the D is unclear. Germline CDR1 reads DFQATT; CDR2 reads SNEGSKA (reference sequence). The length of the CDR3 is 13 residues. Trimming removed 3 bases from V and 4 bases from J, with 11 bases in between. DNA of the CDR3: TGCAGTGCTAGTTCGGATCCTCCAGATACGCAGTATTTT. As protein: CSASSDPPDTQYF.

This clonotype was recorded at least ten times. The chain uses TRBV11-2 and TRBJ2-1, with D perhaps TRBD2 (5 bases). The germline V gene has CDR1 SGHAT and CDR2 FQNNGV. The V gene lost 2 bases and the J gene lost 5 bases, with 10 bases spanning the gap. The CDR3 runs 14 residues. The CDR3 sequence: CASSLTETNNEQFF. CDR3 nucleotides: TGTGCCAGCAGCTTAACCGAGACTAACAATGAGCAGTTCTTC.

This clonotype was seen ten or more times. The V call is TRBV5-1, the J call TRBJ2-7; D remains unclear. V lost 0 bases to trimming and J lost 3 bases, with 10 bases between them. Germline V gene lookup returns CDR1 SGHRS and CDR2 YFSETQ. This CDR3 has 14 amino acids. The DNA for the CDR3 is TGCGCCAGCAGCTTGGACCTCACGAACTACGAGCAGTACTTC. Translation gives CASSLDLTNYEQYF. The full variable domain, in which reference TRBV5-1 and TRBJ2-7 provide the parts outside the CDR3, is KAGVTQTPRYLIKTRGQQVTLSCSPISGHRSVSWYQQTPGQGLQFLFEYFSETQRNKGNFPGRFSGRQFSNSRSEMNVSTLELGDSALYLCASSLDLTNYEQYFGPGTRLTVT.

This clonotype was counted at least ten times. CDR3 in DNA: TGCAGTGCCGCGCGGGGACCCACCGGGGACCTCCACTTT. Its protein is CSAARGPTGDLHF. The chain is built from TRBV20-1 and TRBJ1-6; D is possibly TRBD1 (5 bases). The CDR3 length is 13 residues. Germline CDR1 DFQATT, CDR2 SNEGSKA (reference sequence). V was pared by 6 bases and J by 15 bases, with 21 bases between.

This clonotype was seen a handful of times. The V gene is TRBV7-9, the J gene TRBJ2-1, with TRBD2 matching 8 bases. After removal of 3 bases from V and 10 bases from J, the junction contained 8 bases not matched to a gene. Germline V gene data show CDR1 as SEHNR and CDR2 as FQNEAQ (reference sequence). This CDR3 has 14 residues. The CDR3, as DNA: TGTGCCAGCAGCTTCCTCGGGGGGGCGCGAGAGCAGTTCTTC. This gives the protein CASSFLGGAREQFF.

A few counts support this clonotype. The V call is TRBV7-9, the J call TRBJ2-3; 9 bases are shared with TRBD1. This CDR3 region has 14 residues. After removal of 8 bases from V and 2 bases from J, the junction contained 5 bases not matched to a gene. CDR1 is SEHNR and CDR2 is FQNEAQ in the germline V gene (reference sequence). Here the CDR3 DNA reads TGTGCCAGCCCGGACAGGGGAATCACAGATACGCAGTATTTT. Amino acid sequence: CASPDRGITDTQYF. Drawing the rest from reference TRBV7-9 and TRBJ2-3, the complete variable domain is DTGVSQNPRHKITKRGQNVTFRCDPISEHNRLYWYRQTLGQGPEFLTYFQNEAQLEKSRLLSDRFSAERPKGSFSTLEIQRTEQGDSAMYLCASPDRGITDTQYFGPGTRLTVL.

This clonotype was seen more than once but under ten times. This chain links TRBV5-1 with TRBJ1-2, with D maybe TRBD1 (5 bases). This CDR3 is 12 amino acids long. V dropped 7 bases and J dropped 5 bases, with 12 bases sitting between them. Germline V gene data show CDR1 as SGHRS and CDR2 as YFSETQ. CDR3 nucleotides: TGCGCCAGCCATGTCGGGGGATATGGCTACACCTTC. Protein: CASHVGGYGYTF.

This clonotype was recorded a few times. The chain combines TRBV24-1 with TRBJ2-1, with a weak D call TRBD1 (7 bases). V was clipped by 4 bases and J by 7 bases, with 16 bases between them. Germline V lookup: CDR1 KGHDR, CDR2 SFDVKD. The CDR3 contains 15 residues. The CDR3 DNA is TGTGCCACCAGTGACCCCAGGGGGGAGAGGAATGAGCAGTTCTTC. Protein product: CATSDPRGERNEQFF.

This clonotype has a handful of counts. This sequence joins TRBV5-1 and TRBJ2-3, with 7 bases fitting TRBD2. Germline V CDR1 and CDR2: SGHRS, YFSETQ. With 0 bases clipped from V and 3 bases from J, the junction kept 13 bases outside the gene matches. The CDR3 has 18 amino acids. The CDR3: CASSLGRTRRYGTDTQYF. The CDR3 coding sequence is TGCGCCAGCAGCTTGGGACGGACTAGGCGGTATGGTACAGATACGCAGTATTTT.

This clonotype was counted a few times. V is TRBV6-5 and J is TRBJ2-4; 9 bases agree with TRBD1. The CDR3 contains 14 residues. V lost 6 bases to trimming and J lost 8 bases; unmatched junction nucleotides: 8. CDR1 is MNHEY and CDR2 is SVGAGI in the germline V gene. CDR3 loop: CASRTTGGRHIQYF. In DNA, the CDR3 is TGTGCCAGCAGGACGACAGGGGGAAGGCACATTCAGTACTTC.

V gene TRBV12-3 or TRBV12-4 combines with J gene TRBJ2-5, with a weak D call TRBD2 (5 bases). This CDR3 spans 13 amino acids. V was shortened by 7 bases and J by 5 bases, with 14 bases between the two germline ends. The CDR3 nucleotides are TGTGCCAGCACCTTTCGGGGAGCTGAGACCCAGTACTTC. Translated: CASTFRGAETQYF.

This clonotype was counted only a few times. The gene calls are TRBV20-1 and TRBJ2-1; the match to TRBD2 covers 9 bases. V lost 6 bases to trimming and J lost 6 bases; unmatched junction nucleotides: 9. CDR1 is DFQATT and CDR2 is SNEGSKA in the germline V gene (reference sequence). This CDR3 comprises 14 residues. CDR3 nucleotides: TGCAGTGCCCTCGGGGCTAGCGGGATCAATGAGCAGTTCTTC. This codes for CSALGASGINEQFF.

The chain carries TRBV9 and TRBJ2-7; D is unclear. Deletions cut 3 bases from V and 2 bases from J, with 12 bases between. CDR3 length equals 14 residues. Per germline, CDR1 SGDLS and CDR2 YYNGEE. The CDR3 region is CASSADGWTYEQYF. The CDR3 region has the DNA TGTGCCAGCAGCGCGGACGGATGGACCTACGAGCAGTACTTC.